The T cell receptor beta chain described here comes from a study of CDR3 diversity in severe acne (dated by TCRdb to the late 2010s). This clonotype was observed many times. No antigen is known for it. Base quality data are lacking; no much larger clone is found one base away. To prepare the library, PCR was applied. The listed sequencing device is Illumina HiSeq 2000. TCRdb reanalyzed the raw reads on its own, using fastp at Q25 for trimming and MiXCR for clone calling, and kept in-frame beta chains. Every CDR3 protein is listed once, alongside the most common genes and DNA of its rows. Within this sample are under 95,000 distinct CDR3 sequences, with approximately 52% of them counted one time only. The top ten clones comprise over 9% of the sample. This sequence was found in a male donor in good health, serving as a control. Sample: blood.

The DNA is TGTGCCAGTAGCCAAGTGGGAGCGGGACAGGCTTCACCCCTCCACTTT. Translated, this is CASSQVGAGQASPLHF. The V gene is TRBV19 and the J gene is TRBJ1-6; the central 8 bases match TRBD1. CDR1 and CDR2, looked up from the germline V gene (reference sequence), are LNHDA and SQIVND. Inclusive of the bounding cysteine and phenylalanine, the CDR3 is 16 residues long. The only DNA kept is the CDR3, 48 bases in frame from the first base. The V end gives up 6 bases and the J end 9 bases, leaving 13 bases in the junction not matched to a gene.